This TCR beta chain was retrieved from a study of cytomegalovirus exposure and HLA in healthy donors. Notes on the study in general: The study put 150 to 200 TCR beta chains on its list as cytomegalovirus-associated. TCR sequences were mostly rare, though some public TCRs occurred in many donors.

Both 60 Vbeta primers and 13 Jbeta primers went into the PCR. Measured with immunoSEQ multiplex PCR; TCRdb has only the in-frame clones, and not every one. The profile shows more than 85,000 clones, just under 80% of them singletons. For this clone: Its matching antigen is unknown.

In germline, CDR1 is SGHRS, CDR2 YFSETQ. CDR3 size: 17 residues. Deletions cut 4 bases from V and 4 bases from J, with 22 bases between. This receptor was identified in a male donor in good health and CMV-seronegative. The sequenced sample was PBMCs. The V call is TRBV5-1, the J call TRBJ2-3, with D maybe TRBD2 (6 bases). In DNA, the CDR3 is TGCGCCAGCAGCCACGGGGGTAATAGCGACTTCCCAGATACGCAGTATTTT. Its protein is CASSHGGNSDFPDTQYF.